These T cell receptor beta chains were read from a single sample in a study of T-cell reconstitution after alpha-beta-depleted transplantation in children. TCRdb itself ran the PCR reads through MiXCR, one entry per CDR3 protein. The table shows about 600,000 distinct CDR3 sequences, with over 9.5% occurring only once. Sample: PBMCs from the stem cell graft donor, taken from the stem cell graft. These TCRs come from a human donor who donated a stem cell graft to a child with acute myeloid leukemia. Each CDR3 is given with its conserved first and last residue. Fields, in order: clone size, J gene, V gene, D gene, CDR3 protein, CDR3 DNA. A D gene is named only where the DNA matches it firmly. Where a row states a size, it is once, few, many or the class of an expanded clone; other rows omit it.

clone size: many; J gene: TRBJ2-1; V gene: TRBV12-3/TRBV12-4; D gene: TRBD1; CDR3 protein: CASSGPGTGNYNEQFF; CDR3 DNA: TGTGCCAGCAGTGGACCCGGGACAGGGAATTACAATGAGCAGTTCTTC
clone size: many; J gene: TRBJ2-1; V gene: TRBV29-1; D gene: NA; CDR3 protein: CSVEKARDDYNEQFF; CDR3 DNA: TGCAGCGTTGAAAAAGCTAGGGATGACTACAATGAGCAGTTCTTC
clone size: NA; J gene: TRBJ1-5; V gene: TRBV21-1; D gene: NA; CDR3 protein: CASKHPYGQGNQPQHF; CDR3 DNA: TGTGCCAGCAAACACCCCTATGGACAGGGCAATCAGCCCCAGCATTTT
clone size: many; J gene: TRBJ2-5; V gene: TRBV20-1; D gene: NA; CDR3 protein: CSGPWGETQYF; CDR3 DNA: TGCAGCGGACCTTGGGGAGAGACCCAGTACTTC
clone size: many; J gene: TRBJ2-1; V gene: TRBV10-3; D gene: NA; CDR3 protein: CAISDFVNEQFF; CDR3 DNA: TGTGCCATCAGTGATTTTGTAAATGAGCAGTTCTTC
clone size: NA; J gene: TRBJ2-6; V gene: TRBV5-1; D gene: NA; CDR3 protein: CASSLSTAGANVLTF; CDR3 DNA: TGCGCCAGCAGCTTGTCGACAGCTGGGGCCAACGTCCTGACTTTC
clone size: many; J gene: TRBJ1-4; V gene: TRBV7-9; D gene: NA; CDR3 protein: CASSSRTPGREKLFF; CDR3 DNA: TGTGCCAGCAGCTCTCGGACCCCGGGGAGGGAAAAACTGTTTTTT
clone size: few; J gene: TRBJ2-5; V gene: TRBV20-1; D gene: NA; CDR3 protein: CSARDSFGEGETQYF; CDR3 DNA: TGCAGTGCTAGGGACTCATTCGGCGAGGGAGAGACCCAGTACTTC
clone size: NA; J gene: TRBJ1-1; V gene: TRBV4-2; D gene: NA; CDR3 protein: CASSQDEQVRRTKAFF; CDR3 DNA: TGTGCCAGCAGCCAAGATGAACAGGTCAGGCGTACAAAAGCTTTCTTT
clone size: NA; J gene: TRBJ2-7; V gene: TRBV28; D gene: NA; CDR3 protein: CASSPRYYEQYF; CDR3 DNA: TGTGCCAGCAGTCCCCGTTACTACGAGCAGTACTTC
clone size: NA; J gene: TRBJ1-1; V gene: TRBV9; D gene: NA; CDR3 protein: CASGTNTEAFF; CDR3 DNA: TGTGCCAGTGGGACGAACACTGAAGCTTTCTTT
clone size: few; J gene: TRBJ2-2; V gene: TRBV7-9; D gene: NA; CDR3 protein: CASSSWTFIGGELFF; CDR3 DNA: TGTGCCAGCAGCTCCTGGACCTTCATTGGCGGGGAGCTGTTTTTT
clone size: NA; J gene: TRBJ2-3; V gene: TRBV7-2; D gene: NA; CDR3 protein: CASSLPRSYTDTQYF; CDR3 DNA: TGTGCCAGCAGCTTACCTCGGTCTTACACAGATACGCAGTATTTT
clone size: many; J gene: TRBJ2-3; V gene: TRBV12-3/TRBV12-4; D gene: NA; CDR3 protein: CASRLIRHGTDTQYF; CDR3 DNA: TGTGCCAGCAGGCTCATAAGACACGGCACAGATACGCAGTATTTT
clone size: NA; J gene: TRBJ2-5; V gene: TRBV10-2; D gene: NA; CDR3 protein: CASSDPRVGQETQYF; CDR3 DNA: TGCGCCAGCAGTGATCCCAGGGTCGGTCAAGAGACCCAGTACTTC
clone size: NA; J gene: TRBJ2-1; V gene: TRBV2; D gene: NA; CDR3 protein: CASSDGRTTYNEQFF; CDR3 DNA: TGTGCCAGCAGTGATGGCAGGACGACCTACAATGAGCAGTTCTTC
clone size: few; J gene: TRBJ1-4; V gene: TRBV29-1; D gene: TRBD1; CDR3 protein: CSAVDPGGEKLFF; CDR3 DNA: TGCAGCGCCGTGGATCCAGGGGGTGAAAAACTGTTTTTT
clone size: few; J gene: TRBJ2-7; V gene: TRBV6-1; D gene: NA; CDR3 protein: CAVPRAGNDEQYF; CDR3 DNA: TGTGCCGTCCCCAGGGCGGGAAACGACGAGCAGTACTTC
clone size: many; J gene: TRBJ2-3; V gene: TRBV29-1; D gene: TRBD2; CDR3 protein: CSVGSGGTDTQYF; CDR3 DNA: TGCAGCGTTGGTAGCGGGGGCACAGATACGCAGTATTTT
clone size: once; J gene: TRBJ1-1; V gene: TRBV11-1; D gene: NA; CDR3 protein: CASSLGDGGRDTEAFF; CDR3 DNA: TGTGCCAGCAGCTTAGGAGATGGGGGGCGCGACACTGAAGCTTTCTTT
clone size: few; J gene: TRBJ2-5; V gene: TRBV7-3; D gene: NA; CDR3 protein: CASSVLGGSTQYF; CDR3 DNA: TGTGCCAGCAGCGTCCTCGGGGGTTCGACCCAGTACTTC
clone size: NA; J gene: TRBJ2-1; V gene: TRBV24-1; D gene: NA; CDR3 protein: CATSDLGWGEQFF; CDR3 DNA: TGTGCCACCAGTGATTTGGGGTGGGGCGAGCAGTTCTTC
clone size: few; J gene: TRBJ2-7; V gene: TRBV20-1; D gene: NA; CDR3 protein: CSVDRYEQYF; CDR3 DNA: TGCAGTGTGGATCGCTACGAGCAGTACTTC
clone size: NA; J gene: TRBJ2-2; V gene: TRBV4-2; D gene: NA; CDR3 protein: CASSRGGRDTGELFF; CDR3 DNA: TGTGCCAGCAGCCGGGGGGGCAGGGACACCGGGGAGCTGTTTTTT
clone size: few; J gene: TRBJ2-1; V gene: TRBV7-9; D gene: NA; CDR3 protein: CASSFPRGGGIDEQFF; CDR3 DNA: TGTGCCAGCAGCTTTCCGCGGGGAGGGGGGATTGATGAGCAGTTCTTC
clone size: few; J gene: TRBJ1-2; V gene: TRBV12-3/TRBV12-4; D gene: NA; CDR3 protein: CASQINYGYTF; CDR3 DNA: TGTGCCAGCCAAATCAACTATGGCTACACCTTC
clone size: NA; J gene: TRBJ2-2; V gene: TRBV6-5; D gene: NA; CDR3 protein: CASSTATGELFF; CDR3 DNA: TGTGCCAGCAGTACTGCTACCGGGGAGCTGTTTTTT
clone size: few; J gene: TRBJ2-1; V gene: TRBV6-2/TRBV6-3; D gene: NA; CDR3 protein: CASSSRGRSPSSYNEQFF; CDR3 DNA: TGTGCCAGCAGCTCAAGGGGACGAAGTCCGAGCTCCTACAATGAGCAGTTCTTC
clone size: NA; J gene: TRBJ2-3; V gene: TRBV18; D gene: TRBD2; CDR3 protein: CASSPPAGADGTQYF; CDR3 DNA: TGTGCCAGCTCACCCCCAGCGGGAGCGGACGGTACGCAGTATTTT
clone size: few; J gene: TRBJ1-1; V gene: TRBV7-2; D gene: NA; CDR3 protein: CASSLVGVGGAEAFF; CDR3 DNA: TGTGCCAGCAGCTTAGTAGGTGTAGGAGGGGCTGAAGCTTTCTTT
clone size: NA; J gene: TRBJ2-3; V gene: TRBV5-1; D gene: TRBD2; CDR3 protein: CASSQLGLAGRTDTQYF; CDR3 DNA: TGCGCCAGCAGCCAACTGGGGCTAGCGGGGAGGACAGATACGCAGTATTTT
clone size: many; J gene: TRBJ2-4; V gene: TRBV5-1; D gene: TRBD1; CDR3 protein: CASSSFQGARDIQYF; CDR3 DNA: TGCGCCAGCAGCTCGTTTCAGGGGGCTAGGGACATTCAGTACTTC
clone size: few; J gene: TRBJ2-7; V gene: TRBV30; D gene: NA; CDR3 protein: CARQAVNSYEQYF; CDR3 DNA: TGTGCCCGCCAGGCAGTAAATTCCTACGAGCAGTACTTC
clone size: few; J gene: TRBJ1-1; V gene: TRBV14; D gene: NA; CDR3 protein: CASSQISGNTEAFF; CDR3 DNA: TGTGCCAGCAGCCAAATTTCGGGGAACACTGAAGCTTTCTTT
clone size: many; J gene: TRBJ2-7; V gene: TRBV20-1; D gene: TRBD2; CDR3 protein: CSARGASGYSYEQYF; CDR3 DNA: TGCAGTGCTAGAGGCGCTAGCGGTTACTCCTACGAGCAGTACTTC
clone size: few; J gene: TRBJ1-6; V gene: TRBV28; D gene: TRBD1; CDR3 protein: CASNSPGQNSPLHF; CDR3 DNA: TGTGCCAGCAATTCACCGGGACAGAATTCACCCCTCCACTTT
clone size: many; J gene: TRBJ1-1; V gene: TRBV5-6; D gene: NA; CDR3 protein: CASSSEPNTEAFF; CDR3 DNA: TGTGCCAGCAGCTCAGAACCGAACACTGAAGCTTTCTTT
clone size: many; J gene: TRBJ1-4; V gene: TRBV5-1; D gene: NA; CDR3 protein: CASSLVGKANEKLFF; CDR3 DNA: TGCGCCAGCAGCTTGGTCGGGAAGGCTAATGAAAAACTGTTTTTT
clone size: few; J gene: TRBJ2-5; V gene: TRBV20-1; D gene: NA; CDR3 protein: CSATRGGRLETQYF; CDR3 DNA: TGCAGTGCTACCCGAGGGGGGCGCCTGGAGACCCAGTACTTC
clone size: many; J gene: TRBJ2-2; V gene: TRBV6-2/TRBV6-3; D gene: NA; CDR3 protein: CASTFTGARELFF; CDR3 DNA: TGTGCCAGCACCTTTACGGGGGCCCGGGAGCTGTTTTTT
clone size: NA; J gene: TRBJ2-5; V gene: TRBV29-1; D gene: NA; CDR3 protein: CSAGAAKETQYF; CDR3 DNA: TGCAGCGCTGGGGCGGCAAAAGAGACCCAGTACTTC
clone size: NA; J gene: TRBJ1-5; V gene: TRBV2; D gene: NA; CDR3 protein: CASSRTQKTSGRTSSTDTQHF; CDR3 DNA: TGTGCCAGCAGTCGTACGCAAAAAACTAGCGGGAGGACCTCTAGCACAGATACGCAGCATTTT
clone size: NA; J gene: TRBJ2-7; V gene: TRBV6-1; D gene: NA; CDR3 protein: CATNRGTETRGREQYF; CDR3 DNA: TGTGCCACCAATAGGGGTACAGAAACAAGGGGACGCGAGCAGTACTTC
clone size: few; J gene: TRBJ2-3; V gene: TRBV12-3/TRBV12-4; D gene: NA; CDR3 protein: CASTVADTQYF; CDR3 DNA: TGTGCCAGCACCGTAGCAGATACGCAGTATTTT
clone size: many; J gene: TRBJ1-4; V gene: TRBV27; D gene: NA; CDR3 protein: CASSLDYRRKLFF; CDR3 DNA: TGTGCCAGCAGTTTGGACTACCGGAGAAAACTGTTTTTT
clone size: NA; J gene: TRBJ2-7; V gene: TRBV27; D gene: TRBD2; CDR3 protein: CASSKRGDTYEQYF; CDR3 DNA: TGTGCCAGCAGTAAGCGGGGCGACACCTACGAGCAGTACTTC
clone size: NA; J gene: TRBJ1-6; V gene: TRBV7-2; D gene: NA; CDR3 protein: CASSPESSYNSPLHF; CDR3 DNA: TGTGCCAGCAGCCCCGAGAGCTCCTATAATTCACCCCTCCACTTT
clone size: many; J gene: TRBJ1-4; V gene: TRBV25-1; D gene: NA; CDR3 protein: CASSERKRGGSNEKLFF; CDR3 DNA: TGTGCCAGCAGTGAACGGAAGAGGGGGGGGTCTAATGAAAAACTGTTTTTT
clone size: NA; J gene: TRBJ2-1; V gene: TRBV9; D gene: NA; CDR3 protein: CASSAHNEQFF; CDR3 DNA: TGTGCCAGCAGCGCCCACAATGAGCAGTTCTTC
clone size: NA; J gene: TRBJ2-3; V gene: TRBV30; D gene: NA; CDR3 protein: CAWSRIETSPQYF; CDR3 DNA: TGTGCCTGGAGTCGGATAGAGACTAGTCCGCAGTATTTT
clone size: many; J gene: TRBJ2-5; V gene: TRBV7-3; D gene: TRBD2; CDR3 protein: CASSLRGGAAAETQYF; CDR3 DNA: TGTGCCAGCAGCTTAAGGGGGGGTGCGGCTGCAGAGACCCAGTACTTC